One sample yielded the 9 T cell receptor beta chains listed below, sequenced in a study of T-cell memory formation after mild COVID-19. A single record per CDR3 protein comes from TCRdb applying MiXCR to the 5' RACE reads. The sample records 170,000 or so distinct CDR3 sequences, around a fifth being singletons. The sequencing input was PBMCs or a T cell subset sorted from them (not recorded which). The receptors were sampled from an adult woman who had mild COVID-19 (a few samples of this study predate the infection). Cell type and time point are not known.

This clonotype was observed a handful of times. The chain employs TRBV24-1 and TRBJ2-1; possibly TRBD2 for D (5 bases). Germline V gene lookup returns CDR1 KGHDR and CDR2 SFDVKD. The CDR3 consists of 17 residues. The V end was cut by 1 base, the J end by 4 bases, with 16 bases between. As DNA, the CDR3 is TGTGCCACCAGTGATTTCCACGGACGGGAAACTTACAATGAGCAGTTCTTC. Its translation: CATSDFHGRETYNEQFF.

The count of this clonotype is one. The chain is built from TRBV12-3 or TRBV12-4 and TRBJ1-5; 10 bases match TRBD1. The CDR3 sequence is 14 residues long. J lost 6 bases, V lost 4 bases, and 3 bases had no gene match. The CDR3 DNA reads as TGTGCCAGCAGTTCGACAGGGGGCAGTCAGCCCCAGCATTTT. Its translation is CASSSTGGSQPQHF.

The gene calls are TRBV27 and TRBJ1-2; D possibly corresponds to TRBD1 (6 bases). The germline V gene has CDR1 MNHEY and CDR2 SMNVEV (reference sequence). The CDR3 length is 14 residues. V lost 7 bases to trimming and J lost 4 bases, with 16 bases between them. The CDR3, as DNA: TGTGCCAGCACCCCTTTAGGGGGTAGCTATGGCTACACCTTC. It translates to CASTPLGGSYGYTF.

The V and J genes are TRBV27 and TRBJ1-5, with 7 positions matching TRBD1. CDR1 and CDR2 from the germline V gene are MNHEY and SMNVEV (reference sequence). After removal of 3 bases from V and 1 base from J, the junction contained 12 bases not matched to a gene. CDR3 length: 18 residues. In DNA, the CDR3 is TGTGCCAGCAGTTTGGCAGGGGGTATTGCGGGGAGCAATCAGCCCCAGCATTTT. Amino acids: CASSLAGGIAGSNQPQHF.

The chain couples TRBV4-1 to TRBJ2-5, with D perhaps matching TRBD1 (6 bases). The V and J ends lost 2 bases and 5 bases respectively, with 21 bases between them. The CDR3 totals 17 residues. Germline CDR1 and CDR2: MGHRA and YSYEKL. The CDR3 protein is CASSQLQGALDRETQYF. The CDR3 DNA reads TGCGCCAGCAGCCAACTACAGGGAGCCCTGGATCGGGAGACCCAGTACTTC.

This chain uses TRBV7-8 with TRBJ2-7, with D hard to call. The CDR3 consists of 13 residues. Trimming removed 4 bases from V and 2 bases from J, with 9 bases in between. Per the germline V gene, CDR1 is SGHVS and CDR2 is FQNEAQ. The CDR3 spells CASSSVSTYEQYF. In DNA form, the CDR3 reads TGTGCCAGCAGCTCTGTCAGTACCTACGAGCAGTACTTC. Supplemented by reference TRBV7-8 and TRBJ2-7, the full variable domain reads GAGVSQSPRYKVAKRGQDVALRCDPISGHVSLFWYQQALGQGPEFLTYFQNEAQLDKSGLPSDRFFAERPEGSVSTLKIQRTQQEDSAVYLCASSSVSTYEQYFGPGTRLTVT.

The chain uses TRBV6-5 and TRBJ2-7, with D possibly being TRBD1 or TRBD2 (7 bases each). Deletions cut 5 bases from V and 1 base from J, with 12 bases between. Looked up from germline, CDR1 is MNHEY and CDR2 is SVGAGI. The CDR3 is made up of 14 amino acids. The chain's CDR3 is CASSDQGGSYEQYF. CDR3 sequence (DNA): TGTGCCAGCAGTGATCAGGGGGGGTCCTACGAGCAGTACTTC.

This clonotype was counted between two and nine times. V is TRBV24-1 and J is TRBJ2-2; D might be TRBD1 (5 bases). There are 14 residues in the CDR3. Germline CDR1 and CDR2: KGHDR and SFDVKD. With 4 bases removed from V and 3 bases from J, the gap between germline ends came to 8 bases. CDR3 in DNA: TGTGCCACCAGTGACAGGGATTACACCGGGGAGCTGTTTTTT. It encodes CATSDRDYTGELFF.

This clonotype showed up just a few times. This sequence joins TRBV18 and TRBJ2-5, with D hard to call. Germline loops: CDR1 KGHSH, CDR2 LQKENI. CDR3 length equals 14 residues. V lost 3 bases and J 1 base, leaving 9 bases between the germline ends. The CDR3 protein is CASSPGSTQETQYF. CDR3 nucleotide sequence: TGTGCCAGCTCACCGGGGTCTACCCAAGAGACCCAGTACTTC.